The 27 T cell receptor beta chains in this list originate from one sample, sequenced in a study of blood T cell repertoires in COVID-19 (dated by TCRdb to about 2020). Preparation of the library involved the immunoSEQ multiplex PCR assay. TCRdb mirrors the immuneACCESS table, restricted to in-frame sequences. Some clones are absent from its copies; in checked studies, under half trace to an unresolved V gene, and the reason for the others is unknown. The sample records about 300,000 clones, around 92% of which are singletons. 2.5% to 3.5% of the sample is taken by the ten largest. The sample comprised PBMCs or T cells enriched from blood (not recorded which). These receptors all come from a woman aged 50 to 60 who had been exposed to COVID-19.

Here the CDR3 reads CASSESGLSYNEQFF. For the CDR3, the DNA is TGTGCCAGCAGTGAATCGGGGTTGTCCTACAATGAGCAGTTCTTC. V usage is TRBV2 and J usage is TRBJ2-1; maybe TRBD2 (5 bases). The CDR3 extends over 15 amino acids. Looked up from germline, CDR1 is SNHLY and CDR2 is FYNNEI. Trimming took off 2 bases at V and 1 base at J, with 9 bases between the two ends.

The rearrangement uses TRBV4-1 and TRBJ2-5; D unclear. The germline CDR1 and CDR2 sequences are MGHRA and YSYEKL. The CDR3 extends over 15 amino acids. The ends were cut back, 0 bases at V and 1 base at J, with 9 bases in the middle. This CDR3 reads CASSQDAGPQETQYF. Here the CDR3 DNA reads TGCGCCAGCAGCCAAGATGCAGGTCCCCAAGAGACCCAGTACTTC.

The V and J genes are TRBV14 and TRBJ2-1; 12 bases are a match to TRBD1. Germline CDR1 reads SGHDN; CDR2 reads FVKESK. The length of the CDR3 is 15 residues. J gave up 7 bases and V 4 bases, and 5 bases lay outside the gene matches. In DNA form, the CDR3 reads TGTGCCAGCAGCCCGGGACAGGGGGCATTGAATGAGCAGTTCTTC. As protein: CASSPGQGALNEQFF.

This clone was counted a single time. The chain joins TRBV21-1 to TRBJ1-6; TRBD1, the D gene given by the table, was not confirmed from the DNA. TRBV21-1 is a recognized pseudogene. The CDR3 covers 15 residues. The CDR3 spells CASSTRDRGSSPLHF. CDR3 in DNA: TGTGCCAGCAGCACCAGGGACAGGGGTTCCTCACCCCTCCACTTT.

This sequence joins TRBV5-6 and TRBJ2-2; TRBD2 is a possible D gene (5 bases). V lost 4 bases to trimming and J lost 0 bases, with 7 bases between them. CDR3 length: 14 residues. Germline V lookup: CDR1 SGHDT, CDR2 YYEEEE. Here the CDR3 DNA reads TGTGCCAGCAGCCCGGACTCGAACACCGGGGAGCTGTTTTTT. Its translation is CASSPDSNTGELFF.

V gene TRBV6-5 combines with J gene TRBJ1-5; a possible D gene is TRBD1 (5 bases). Trimming shortened V by 2 bases and J by 6 bases, and 8 bases separated the two germline ends. The CDR3 totals 13 residues. From germline, CDR1 is MNHEY and CDR2 SVGAGI. CDR3 protein: CASSYAGPQPQHF. CDR3 nucleotides: TGTGCCAGCAGTTACGCGGGGCCTCAGCCCCAGCATTTT.

V usage is TRBV5-8 and J usage is TRBJ2-7; TRBD2 agrees at 9 bases. The CDR3 consists of 14 residues. Germline lookup yields CDR1 SGHTS and CDR2 YDEGEE. The V segment lost 0 bases and the J segment 4 bases; nucleotides outside the gene matches: 2. Written as DNA, the CDR3 is TGTGCCAGCAGCTTGGTTGCGGGGGGGTACGAGCAGTACTTC. It yields the protein CASSLVAGGYEQYF.

This clone was seen only once. This chain uses TRBV5-5 with TRBJ2-1, with D hard to call. The CDR3 loop spans 15 amino acids. The ends were cut back, 0 bases at V and 0 bases at J, with 7 bases in the middle. Germline CDR1 and CDR2: SGHKS and YYEKEE (reference sequence). The CDR3 loop reads CASSLEQSSYNEQFF. DNA for the CDR3: TGTGCCAGCAGCTTGGAACAAAGCTCCTACAATGAGCAGTTCTTC.

The chain recombines TRBV6-5 with TRBJ1-1; weak D call: TRBD1 (5 bases). With 7 bases removed from V and 1 base from J, the gap between germline ends came to 7 bases. This CDR3 comprises 12 residues. CDR1 and CDR2 (germline): MNHEY, SVGAGI. The CDR3 DNA reads TGTGCCAGCATCGGGGGGAACACTGAAGCTTTCTTT. It yields the protein CASIGGNTEAFF.

In its sample, this clone was seen many times. This chain connects TRBV2 to TRBJ2-3, with D perhaps TRBD2 (5 bases). Germline CDR1 SNHLY, CDR2 FYNNEI. The CDR3 runs to 17 residues. V lost 8 bases to trimming and J lost 7 bases, with 28 bases between them. The CDR3 is CASEKNPGNPLFYTQYF. CDR3 nucleotide sequence: TGTGCCAGCGAGAAGAACCCCGGGAATCCCCTTTTCTATACGCAGTATTTT.

V gene TRBV5-1 combines with J gene TRBJ2-2; a possible D gene is TRBD2 (5 bases). V lost 3 bases, J lost 1 base, and 7 bases lay in between. CDR3 length: 14 amino acids. The germline gives CDR1 SGHRS, CDR2 YFSETQ. CDR3 region: CASSWTLNTGELFF. In nucleotides, the CDR3 is TGCGCCAGCAGCTGGACTCTGAACACCGGGGAGCTGTTTTTT. The complete variable domain, with remaining parts taken from reference TRBV5-1 and TRBJ2-2, reads KAGVTQTPRYLIKTRGQQVTLSCSPISGHRSVSWYQQTPGQGLQFLFEYFSETQRNKGNFPGRFSGRQFSNSRSEMNVSTLELGDSALYLCASSWTLNTGELFFGEGSRLTVL.

V gene TRBV18 combines with J gene TRBJ1-4; 12 positions agree with TRBD1. The ends lost 6 bases at V and 3 bases at J; junction bases unmatched: 8. CDR1 and CDR2 (germline): KGHSH, LQKENI. The CDR3 runs to 17 residues. The CDR3 here is CASSSGQGATANEKLFF. In DNA form, the CDR3 reads TGTGCCAGCTCGTCGGGACAGGGGGCCACGGCTAATGAAAAACTGTTTTTT.

The V call is TRBV2, the J call TRBJ1-3; 7 bases are a match to TRBD1. This CDR3 is 20 amino acids long. The V and J ends lost 6 bases and 0 bases, in that order; junction bases with no gene match: 20. CDR1 and CDR2 (germline): SNHLY, FYNNEI. For the CDR3, the DNA is TGTGCCAGCAGATCCACTGAAGGACAGGTTACCTTCCACTCTGGAAACACCATATATTTT. This codes for CASRSTEGQVTFHSGNTIYF.

The rearrangement links TRBV7-2 to TRBJ2-1; D unresolved. V was pared by 8 bases and J by 3 bases, with 17 bases between. The CDR3 totals 15 residues. Germline V gene lookup returns CDR1 SGHTA and CDR2 FQGNSA. The CDR3 is CASRTKTLVYNEQFF. DNA for the CDR3: TGTGCCAGCCGAACTAAAACCCTAGTCTACAATGAGCAGTTCTTC. The full variable domain, its missing parts supplied by reference TRBV7-2 and TRBJ2-1, is GAGVSQSPSNKVTEKGKDVELRCDPISGHTALYWYRQSLGQGLEFLIYFQGNSAPDKSGLPSDRFSAERTGGSVSTLTIQRTQQEDSAVYLCASRTKTLVYNEQFFGPGTRLTVL.

V gene TRBV4-1 combines with J gene TRBJ1-6, with 8 nucleotides matching TRBD1. The V segment lost 2 bases and the J segment 18 bases; nucleotides outside the gene matches: 12. The germline gives CDR1 MGHRA, CDR2 YSYEKL. The CDR3 loop spans 14 amino acids. CDR3 sequence reads: CASSQSGDRLAAHF. The CDR3 DNA reads as TGCGCCAGCAGCCAATCTGGGGACAGGTTAGCGGCCCACTTT.

The chain has TRBV7-9 and TRBJ1-6; D remains ambiguous. This CDR3 has 12 residues. Germline values: CDR1 SEHNR, CDR2 FQNEAQ (reference sequence). V shed 5 bases and J shed 9 bases, with 8 bases lying between them. CDR3 region: CASSPSSSPLHF. CDR3 nucleotide sequence: TGTGCCAGCAGCCCCTCCTCTTCACCCCTCCACTTT.

V gene TRBV6-5 combines with J gene TRBJ1-2; a weak D match, TRBD1 (6 bases). The CDR3 is made up of 12 amino acids. Germline-derived CDR1 and CDR2 are MNHEY and SVGAGI. The V end lost 7 bases, the J end lost 7 bases, and 13 bases lay between the germline ends. DNA of the CDR3: TGTGCCAGCACGGACAGCCTGTCTGGCTACACCTTC. It codes for CASTDSLSGYTF.

The chain is built from TRBV2 and TRBJ2-5, with 12 positions matching TRBD2. Germline lookup yields CDR1 SNHLY and CDR2 FYNNEI. The CDR3 totals 14 residues. After removal of 6 bases from V and 4 bases from J, the junction contained 3 bases not matched to a gene. In DNA form, the CDR3 reads TGTGCCAGCAGCACTAGCGGGGGGCTAGAGACCCAGTACTTC. Its translation is CASSTSGGLETQYF.

V and J are TRBV9 and TRBJ1-2; D perhaps matches TRBD1 (6 bases). Germline V gene lookup returns CDR1 SGDLS and CDR2 YYNGEE. The CDR3 is 14 amino acids. V lost 3 bases and J 6 bases, leaving 15 bases between the germline ends. DNA of the CDR3: TGTGCCAGCAGCGACAGGGAGGGACCTCATGGCTACACCTTC. Translation: CASSDREGPHGYTF.

The J gene is TRBJ1-3, the V gene TRBV4-1; TRBD1 matches 9 bases. Germline CDR1 MGHRA, CDR2 YSYEKL. The CDR3 covers 16 residues. The junction had 5 bases not matched to a gene; V was cut back by 1 base and J by 4 bases. The CDR3 is CASSQVRTGDGNTIYF. The CDR3 nucleotides are TGCGCCAGCAGCCAAGTCAGGACAGGGGACGGAAACACCATATATTTT.

This clone was detected only a few times. This chain uses TRBV5-5 with TRBJ1-1; the match to TRBD1 covers 7 bases. The CDR3 totals 16 residues. V shed 3 bases, J shed 1 base, and the junction held 9 bases outside the gene matches. Looked up from germline, CDR1 is SGHKS and CDR2 is YYEKEE (reference sequence). The CDR3 DNA follows: TGTGCCAGCAGCTGGATTGGACAGGACCAGAACACTGAAGCTTTCTTT. Its protein product is CASSWIGQDQNTEAFF.

This sequence joins TRBV19 and TRBJ2-1; 7 nucleotides align to TRBD1. V dropped 6 bases and J dropped 4; count of bases not matched to a gene: 6. The CDR3 consists of 14 residues. Germline V gene data show CDR1 as LNHDA and CDR2 as SQIVND (reference sequence). CDR3 nucleotides: TGTGCCAGTAGCCTGACAGGGTATTACAATGAGCAGTTCTTC. It yields the protein CASSLTGYYNEQFF.

The gene calls are TRBV30 and TRBJ2-7, with TRBD2 identical over 7 bases. Germline V lookup: CDR1 GTSNPN, CDR2 SVGIG (reference sequence). CDR3 length equals 14 residues. Trimming at V came to 6 bases and at J to 3 bases, leaving 11 bases not matched to a gene. CDR3 coding DNA: TGTGCCTGCGACCTTCAAGGGAGGGTCTACGAGCAGTACTTC. Translation gives CACDLQGRVYEQYF.

The rearrangement uses TRBV11-2 and TRBJ2-7; 11 bases agree with TRBD2. This CDR3 has 17 amino acids. Germline CDR1 and CDR2: SGHAT and FQNNGV. The V gene end was trimmed by 4 bases and the J gene end by 4 bases; junction bases not matched to a gene: 12. This CDR3 reads CASSSQPGASGGYEQYF. CDR3 bases: TGTGCCAGCAGCTCTCAGCCAGGAGCTAGCGGGGGGTACGAGCAGTACTTC.

V usage is TRBV4-1 and J usage is TRBJ2-2, with 14 bases lining up with TRBD2. V shed 3 bases, J shed 5 bases, and the junction held 2 bases outside the gene matches. The CDR3 spans 16 residues. Germline lookup yields CDR1 MGHRA and CDR2 YSYEKL. Here the CDR3 reads CASSQGTSGGTGELFF. Written as DNA, the CDR3 is TGCGCCAGCAGCCAGGGGACTAGCGGGGGTACCGGGGAGCTGTTTTTT.

The chain carries TRBV2 and TRBJ1-5, with a tentative D call TRBD1 (5 bases). Germline values: CDR1 SNHLY, CDR2 FYNNEI. Trimming shortened V by 8 bases and J by 3 bases, and 14 bases separated the two germline ends. This CDR3 is built from 14 residues. CDR3 protein: CASAGRPPNQPQHF. CDR3 nucleotides: TGTGCCAGCGCGGGACGGCCCCCCAATCAGCCCCAGCATTTT. The full variable domain, completed using reference TRBV2 and TRBJ1-5, is EPEVTQTPSHQVTQMGQEVILRCVPISNHLYFYWYRQILGQKVEFLVSFYNNEISEKSEIFDDQFSVERPDGSNFTLKIRSTKLEDSAMYFCASAGRPPNQPQHFGDGTRLSIL.

In its sample, this clone was seen once. The chain uses TRBV28 and TRBJ1-6; 7 bases match TRBD1. After removal of 5 bases from V and 8 bases from J, the junction contained 12 bases not matched to a gene. Germline assignment: CDR1 MDHEN and CDR2 SYDVKM. The CDR3 is made up of 16 amino acids. The CDR3 nucleotides read TGTGCCAGCAGTCTAAGACAGGGACGAAGTGATTCACCCCTCCACTTT. Translation gives CASSLRQGRSDSPLHF.